This T cell receptor (beta chain) was captured in a study of T cell responses to AZD1222 COVID-19 vaccine. CDR3 length: 15 amino acids. CDR1 is SGHTA, CDR2 FQGTGA, per germline. V was pared by 2 bases and J by 4 bases, with 7 bases of the junction left unmatched. This table comes from immunoSEQ multiplex PCR, and its TCRdb copy is limited to in-frame clones, with some not included. The sample shows 180,000 or so clones, approximately 91% of them seen only once. The clonotype originates from an adult who received the AZD1222 COVID-19 vaccine. The rearrangement uses TRBV7-3 and TRBJ2-7; 8 nucleotides match TRBD2. The specimen comprised peripheral blood, sampled 28 days after the second AZD1222 dose. The CDR3 loop is CASSLGPGLVYEQYF. CDR3 DNA sequence: TGTGCCAGCAGCTTAGGGCCGGGACTAGTTTACGAGCAGTACTTC.